The rows below give T cell receptor beta chains drawn from one sample of a study of blood T cells in healthy people across ages. TCRdb analysed the 5' RACE reads with MiXCR anew, one entry per CDR3 protein. The table lists 1,800,000 or so distinct CDR3 sequences, roughly 43% of them singletons. Sequenced: blood. The receptors derive from a human donor in good health. Both conserved end residues are part of each CDR3. The D gene is left open where the match is weak. Expanded clones are given a class, and other clones once, few, many or no size at all.

size: .; J: TRBJ2-7; V: TRBV12-3/TRBV12-4; D: .; CDR3: CASSLYGGSDRPYEQYF; DNA: TGTGCCAGCAGTTTGTATGGAGGTTCTGACAGACCCTACGAGCAGTACTTC
size: .; J: TRBJ1-5; V: TRBV12-3/TRBV12-4; D: .; CDR3: CASSLGRRGDGQPQHF; DNA: TGTGCCAGCAGTTTAGGCCGGCGCGGGGACGGCCAGCCCCAGCATTTT
size: few; J: TRBJ2-7; V: TRBV5-4; D: TRBD1; CDR3: CASSPGQVEGEQYF; DNA: TGTGCCAGCAGCCCCGGACAGGTCGAAGGCGAGCAGTACTTC
size: .; J: TRBJ2-7; V: TRBV14; D: TRBD2; CDR3: CASSQDRGSGAKYF; DNA: TGTGCCAGCAGCCAAGATCGGGGTAGCGGGGCAAAGTACTTC
size: few; J: TRBJ2-3; V: TRBV5-5; D: TRBD2; CDR3: CASSVGTSGETDTQYF; DNA: TGTGCCAGCAGCGTAGGGACTAGCGGGGAGACAGATACGCAGTATTTT
size: .; J: TRBJ1-2; V: TRBV20-1; D: .; CDR3: CSASRSRDGRDGYTF; DNA: TGCAGTGCTAGTCGGTCTCGGGACGGTCGGGATGGCTACACCTTC
size: .; J: TRBJ2-5; V: TRBV29-1; D: .; CDR3: CSTLGILGLQETQYF; DNA: TGCAGCACACTGGGCATACTGGGTCTCCAAGAGACCCAGTACTTC
size: .; J: TRBJ2-5; V: TRBV6-2/TRBV6-3; D: TRBD1; CDR3: CASRHYRGRGETQYF; DNA: TGTGCCAGCAGACACTACAGGGGGCGGGGAGAGACCCAGTACTTC
size: few; J: TRBJ1-5; V: TRBV27; D: .; CDR3: CASSLTQGGGGYSNQPQHF; DNA: TGTGCCAGCAGTTTAACACAGGGAGGTGGGGGCTATAGCAATCAGCCCCAGCATTTT
size: .; J: TRBJ1-1; V: TRBV6-2/TRBV6-3; D: .; CDR3: CASRAQGRTEAFF; DNA: TGTGCCAGCAGAGCCCAGGGTCGGACTGAAGCTTTCTTT
size: few; J: TRBJ1-2; V: TRBV28; D: .; CDR3: CASTDGQHYGYTF; DNA: TGTGCCAGCACCGACGGACAGCACTATGGCTACACCTTC
size: .; J: TRBJ2-5; V: TRBV12-3/TRBV12-4; D: .; CDR3: CASSPTGNGVRNEQYF; DNA: TGTGCCAGCAGCCCTACGGGTAATGGGGTGCGGAATGAGCAGTACTTC
size: few; J: TRBJ1-5; V: TRBV7-2; D: TRBD1; CDR3: CASSWGQGELQPQHF; DNA: TGTGCCAGCAGCTGGGGACAGGGGGAACTTCAGCCCCAGCATTTT
size: few; J: TRBJ2-6; V: TRBV20-1; D: .; CDR3: CSARDYGGANVLTF; DNA: TGCAGTGCTAGAGATTATGGTGGGGCCAACGTCCTGACTTTC
size: .; J: TRBJ2-4; V: TRBV12-3/TRBV12-4; D: .; CDR3: CASTLQGGGIQYF; DNA: TGTGCCAGCACCCTTCAGGGTGGGGGCATTCAGTACTTC
size: few; J: TRBJ1-4; V: TRBV5-1; D: .; CDR3: CASSEGTTRGEKLFF; DNA: TGCGCCAGCAGCGAAGGGACAACTCGGGGTGAAAAACTGTTTTTT
size: few; J: TRBJ2-1; V: TRBV20-1; D: .; CDR3: CSASFRENNEQFF; DNA: TGCAGTGCTAGCTTCAGGGAAAACAATGAGCAGTTCTTC
size: .; J: TRBJ1-2; V: TRBV4-3; D: TRBD1; CDR3: CASSQVWGQGADGYTF; DNA: TGCGCCAGCAGCCAAGTTTGGGGACAGGGGGCGGATGGCTACACCTTC
size: few; J: TRBJ2-1; V: TRBV29-1; D: .; CDR3: CSVEDFTRKNERFF; DNA: TGCAGCGTTGAAGATTTTACGCGCAAGAATGAGCGGTTCTTC
size: .; J: TRBJ1-2; V: TRBV20-1; D: TRBD1; CDR3: CSASSPGQVKDGYTF; DNA: TGCAGTGCTAGCTCCCCGGGACAGGTCAAGGATGGCTACACCTTC
size: few; J: TRBJ1-5; V: TRBV7-2; D: .; CDR3: CASSLVYVGGGNQPQHF; DNA: TGTGCCAGCAGCTTGGTCTACGTGGGAGGAGGCAATCAGCCCCAGCATTTT
size: few; J: TRBJ1-5; V: TRBV10-3; D: .; CDR3: CAIRTGEPNQPQHF; DNA: TGTGCCATCAGAACGGGAGAACCCAATCAGCCCCAGCATTTT
size: .; J: TRBJ2-7; V: TRBV5-6; D: .; CDR3: CASSYWDISYEQYF; DNA: TGTGCCAGCAGCTACTGGGACATCTCCTACGAGCAGTACTTC
size: few; J: TRBJ1-2; V: TRBV20-1; D: TRBD1; CDR3: CSARPSGTAKTLNYGYTF; DNA: TGCAGTGCTAGACCCTCCGGGACAGCGAAAACTCTTAACTATGGCTACACCTTC
size: few; J: TRBJ2-7; V: TRBV28; D: .; CDR3: CASSPPSRGQFLYEQYF; DNA: TGTGCCAGCAGTCCCCCCAGCAGGGGACAATTCCTGTACGAGCAGTACTTC
size: once; J: TRBJ2-5; V: TRBV6-2/TRBV6-3; D: TRBD1; CDR3: CASSYQPDRSQETQYF; DNA: TGTGCCAGCAGTTACCAACCGGACAGGAGCCAAGAGACCCAGTACTTC
size: few; J: TRBJ2-7; V: TRBV4-1; D: .; CDR3: CASSALSSYEQYF; DNA: TGCGCCAGCAGCGCTCTTTCCTCCTACGAGCAGTACTTC
size: few; J: TRBJ2-3; V: TRBV4-1; D: .; CDR3: CASSQRLVGVVTQYF; DNA: TGCGCCAGCAGCCAAAGACTAGTTGGTGTGGTGACGCAGTATTTT
size: .; J: TRBJ1-5; V: TRBV24-1; D: .; CDR3: CATSDPSTGGILQHF; DNA: TGTGCCACCAGTGACCCGTCTACCGGGGGGATTCTCCAGCATTTT
size: few; J: TRBJ1-4; V: TRBV18; D: .; CDR3: CASSPRGSLIEKLFF; DNA: TGTGCCAGCTCACCACGTGGGAGCTTAATTGAAAAACTGTTTTTT
size: few; J: TRBJ1-4; V: TRBV12-3/TRBV12-4; D: .; CDR3: CASSVYGEKLFF; DNA: TGTGCCAGCAGTGTATATGGTGAAAAACTGTTTTTT
size: .; J: TRBJ2-4; V: TRBV6-2/TRBV6-3; D: TRBD2; CDR3: CASSIQAGGSIQYF; DNA: TGTGCCAGCAGTATACAAGCGGGGGGGAGCATTCAGTACTTC
size: .; J: TRBJ1-1; V: TRBV7-2; D: .; CDR3: CASSYIGGLDEAFF; DNA: TGTGCCAGCAGCTACATTGGGGGACTGGATGAAGCTTTCTTT
size: few; J: TRBJ2-5; V: TRBV27; D: .; CDR3: CASSLLPGQETQYF; DNA: TGTGCCAGCAGTTTATTACCAGGTCAGGAGACCCAGTACTTC
size: .; J: TRBJ2-7; V: TRBV4-3; D: .; CDR3: CASSLGWGEGLTYEQYF; DNA: TGCGCCAGCAGCCTTGGATGGGGCGAGGGACTGACCTACGAGCAGTACTTC
size: .; J: TRBJ2-5; V: TRBV9; D: .; CDR3: CASSNRGFAVETQYF; DNA: TGTGCCAGCAGCAATAGAGGTTTTGCGGTTGAGACCCAGTACTTC
size: few; J: TRBJ2-5; V: TRBV7-2; D: TRBD2; CDR3: CASSRPGLAGGRETQYF; DNA: TGTGCCAGCAGCCGACCCGGACTAGCGGGGGGGCGGGAGACCCAGTACTTC
size: .; J: TRBJ1-1; V: TRBV20-1; D: .; CDR3: CSAAGRGEGNTEAFF; DNA: TGCAGTGCTGCGGGGAGGGGCGAAGGGAACACTGAAGCTTTCTTT
size: .; J: TRBJ2-1; V: TRBV7-8; D: .; CDR3: CASSPEAGGQNEQFF; DNA: TGTGCCAGCAGCCCTGAGGCGGGGGGACAGAATGAGCAGTTCTTC
size: .; J: TRBJ2-7; V: TRBV12-3/TRBV12-4; D: TRBD1; CDR3: CASTHGQGYEQYF; DNA: TGTGCCAGCACCCACGGACAGGGGTACGAGCAGTACTTC
size: .; J: TRBJ2-1; V: TRBV15; D: .; CDR3: CATSRAFDEQFF; DNA: TGTGCCACCAGCAGAGCTTTCGATGAGCAGTTCTTC
size: many; J: TRBJ2-4; V: TRBV4-3; D: TRBD2; CDR3: CASSQDLGVAGPKNIQYF; DNA: TGCGCCAGCAGCCAAGATCTGGGGGTAGCGGGGCCCAAAAACATTCAGTACTTC
size: once; J: TRBJ1-2; V: TRBV11-2; D: .; CDR3: CASSSLRQRNYGYTF; DNA: TGTGCCAGCAGCTCCCTCCGACAGCGGAACTATGGCTACACCTTC
size: few; J: TRBJ2-1; V: TRBV5-4; D: TRBD2; CDR3: CASSLGSGGGEYNEQFF; DNA: TGTGCCAGCAGCTTGGGGTCTGGCGGGGGAGAATACAATGAGCAGTTCTTC
size: few; J: TRBJ2-5; V: TRBV7-8; D: .; CDR3: CASSLSARGQETQYF; DNA: TGTGCCAGCAGCTTAAGTGCCAGGGGCCAAGAGACCCAGTACTTC
size: .; J: TRBJ2-3; V: TRBV9; D: TRBD1; CDR3: CASSFSSGGPWDTQYF; DNA: TGTGCCAGCAGCTTTTCCTCAGGGGGCCCCTGGGATACGCAGTATTTT
size: .; J: TRBJ2-2; V: TRBV15; D: .; CDR3: CATSREIDTGELFF; DNA: TGTGCCACCAGCAGAGAGATAGACACCGGGGAGCTGTTTTTT
size: .; J: TRBJ2-5; V: TRBV11-2; D: .; CDR3: CASSFMRGGQETQYF; DNA: TGTGCCAGCAGCTTTATGAGGGGGGGACAAGAGACCCAGTACTTC
size: .; J: TRBJ2-6; V: TRBV7-3; D: .; CDR3: CASSFTGFGANVRTF; DNA: TGTGCCAGCAGCTTCACAGGGTTCGGGGCCAACGTCCGGACTTTC
size: .; J: TRBJ2-3; V: TRBV12-3/TRBV12-4; D: TRBD2; CDR3: CASSAGTRTDTQYF; DNA: TGTGCCAGCAGTGCCGGGACTAGGACAGATACGCAGTATTTT
size: .; J: TRBJ2-5; V: TRBV20-1; D: .; CDR3: CSAISPTRPRETQYF; DNA: TGCAGTGCTATATCCCCGACTAGGCCTAGGGAGACCCAGTACTTC